This T cell receptor beta chain was sequenced for a study of blood T cells in healthy people across ages. Study conclusions and caveats: Estimates based on one million T cells were treated as lower bounds.

With respect to this clonotype: As yet, its antigen is unknown.

Next came a second PCR, run for about 7 to 12 cycles, which used a sample-barcoded 5' primer along with a J-beta primer mix. MiXCR, run by TCRdb on the 5' RACE reads, gives a single entry per CDR3 protein. The repertoire holds 1.5 million to 2 million distinct CDR3 sequences, around 42% seen once, with under 30% in the top ten. CDR1 SGHAT and CDR2 FQDESV come from the germline V gene (reference sequence). The CDR3 consists of 13 residues. Trimming took off 4 bases at V and 4 bases at J, with 10 bases between the two ends. This clonotype originated in a human donor in good health. Sequenced material: blood. The chain couples TRBV11-1 to TRBJ2-5; D gene unclear. The CDR3 region has the DNA TGTGCCAGCAGCTATAGACGGAGAGAGACCCAGTACTTC. It codes for CASSYRRRETQYF.